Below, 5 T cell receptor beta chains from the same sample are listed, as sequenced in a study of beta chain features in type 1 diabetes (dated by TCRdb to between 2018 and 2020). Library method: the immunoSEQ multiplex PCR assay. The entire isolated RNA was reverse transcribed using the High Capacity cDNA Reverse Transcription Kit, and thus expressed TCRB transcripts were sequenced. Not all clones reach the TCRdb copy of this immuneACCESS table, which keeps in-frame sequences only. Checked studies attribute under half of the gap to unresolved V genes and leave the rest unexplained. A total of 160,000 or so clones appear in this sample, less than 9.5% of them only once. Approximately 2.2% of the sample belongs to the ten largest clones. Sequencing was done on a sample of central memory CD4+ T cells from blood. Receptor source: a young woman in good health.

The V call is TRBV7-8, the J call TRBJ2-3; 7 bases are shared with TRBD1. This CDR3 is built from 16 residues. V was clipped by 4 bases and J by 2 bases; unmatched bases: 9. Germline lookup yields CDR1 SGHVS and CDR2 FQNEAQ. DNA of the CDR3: TGTGCCAGCAGCTCAAGGCCGGGACAGTACACAGATACGCAGTATTTT. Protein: CASSSRPGQYTDTQYF.

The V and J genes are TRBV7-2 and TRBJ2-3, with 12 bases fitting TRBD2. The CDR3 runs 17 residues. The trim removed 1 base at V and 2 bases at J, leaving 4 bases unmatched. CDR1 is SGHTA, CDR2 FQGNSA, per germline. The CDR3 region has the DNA TGTGCCAGCAGCTTAGTGGCTAGCGGGGGGGTCACAGATACGCAGTATTTT. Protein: CASSLVASGGVTDTQYF.

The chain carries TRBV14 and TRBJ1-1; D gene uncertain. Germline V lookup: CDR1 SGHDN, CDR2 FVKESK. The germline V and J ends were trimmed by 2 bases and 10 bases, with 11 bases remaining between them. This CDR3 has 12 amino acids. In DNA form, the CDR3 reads TGTGCCAGCAGCCAAACGGCCCTAGGAGCTTTCTTT. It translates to CASSQTALGAFF. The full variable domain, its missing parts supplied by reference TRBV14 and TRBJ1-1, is EAGVTQFPSHSVIEKGQTVTLRCDPISGHDNLYWYRRVMGKEIKFLLHFVKESKQDESGMPNNRFLAERTGGTYSTLKVQPAELEDSGVYFCASSQTALGAFFGQGTRLTVV.

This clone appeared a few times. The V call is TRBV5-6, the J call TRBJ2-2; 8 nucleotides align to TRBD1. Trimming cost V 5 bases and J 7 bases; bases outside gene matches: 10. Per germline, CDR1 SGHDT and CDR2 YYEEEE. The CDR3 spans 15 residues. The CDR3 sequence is CASRSTGGIVGELFF. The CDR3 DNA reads TGTGCCAGCAGATCAACAGGGGGGATTGTCGGGGAGCTGTTTTTT.

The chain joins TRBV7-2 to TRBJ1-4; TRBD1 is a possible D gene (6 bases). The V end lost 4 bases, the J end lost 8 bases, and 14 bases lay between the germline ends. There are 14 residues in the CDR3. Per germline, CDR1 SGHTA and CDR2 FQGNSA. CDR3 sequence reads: CASSSGQLDEKLFF. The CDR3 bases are TGTGCCAGCAGCTCCGGACAGCTGGACGAAAAACTGTTTTTT.